Below are 10 T cell receptor beta chains sequenced from a single sample in a study of blood T cell repertoires in COVID-19. Profiled with immunoSEQ multiplex PCR; TCRdb holds only in-frame clones, not every one. The data contain 180,000 or so clones, approximately 85% of them singletons. Source material: peripheral blood. The source is a woman aged 80 or over with acute or convalescent COVID-19.

This clone was recorded only once. The chain couples TRBV3-1 (or the pseudogene TRBV3-2) to TRBJ2-7; 7 nucleotides line up with TRBD2. The CDR3 totals 17 residues. V lost 3 bases, J lost 6 bases, and 17 bases stayed unmatched. Germline V gene data show CDR1 as LGHDT and CDR2 as YNNKEL (reference sequence). CDR3 coding DNA: TGTGCCAGCAGCCAGGGATCCGGGCGGGAGCTCCTTGCCGAGCAGTACTTC. This sequence encodes CASSQGSGRELLAEQYF.

The chain is built from TRBV6-5 and TRBJ2-7; 10 positions agree with TRBD1. V lost 2 bases and J lost 7; bases outside the gene matches: 11. The CDR3 extends over 16 amino acids. The germline V gene encodes CDR1 MNHEY and CDR2 SVGAGI. CDR3 sequence (DNA): TGTGCCAGCAGTTACCAATCTCCGCGGACAGGGGGAGAGCAGTACTTC. This translates into CASSYQSPRTGGEQYF.

The chain uses TRBV6-5 and TRBJ2-1, with 8 bases fitting TRBD1. Germline CDR1 and CDR2: MNHEY and SVGAGI. This CDR3 region has 16 residues. V shed 4 bases, J shed 4 bases, and the junction held 9 bases outside the gene matches. The CDR3 region has the DNA TGTGCCAGCAGTTCGGGACAGGCTTTAGCATACAATGAGCAGTTCTTC. Its translation: CASSSGQALAYNEQFF.

Details on this clone: The same CDR3 arises from other DNA sequences in this sample as well. The chain links TRBV30 to TRBJ2-3; TRBD2 agrees at 8 bases. This CDR3 contains 15 residues. Germline values: CDR1 GTSNPN, CDR2 SVGIG (reference sequence). The V gene end was trimmed by 0 bases and the J gene end by 3 bases; junction bases not matched to a gene: 5. The CDR3 nucleotides are TGTGCCTGGAGTGTAGGAGCGGGAGATACAGATACGCAGTATTTT. Translation: CAWSVGAGDTDTQYF.

This rearrangement joins TRBV5-1 to TRBJ2-1, with TRBD2 identical over 12 bases. V was clipped by 6 bases and J by 0 bases; unmatched bases: 1. CDR3 size: 15 residues. Germline-derived CDR1 and CDR2 are SGHRS and YFSETQ. CDR3 sequence (DNA): TGCGCCAGCAAGACTAGCGGGAGCTCCTACAATGAGCAGTTCTTC. It is translated as CASKTSGSSYNEQFF. The full variable domain, completed using reference TRBV5-1 and TRBJ2-1, is KAGVTQTPRYLIKTRGQQVTLSCSPISGHRSVSWYQQTPGQGLQFLFEYFSETQRNKGNFPGRFSGRQFSNSRSEMNVSTLELGDSALYLCASKTSGSSYNEQFFGPGTRLTVL.

The chain couples TRBV10-3 to TRBJ1-2, with D unclear. Trimming removed 7 bases from V and 7 bases from J, with 16 bases in between. There are 13 residues in the CDR3. Germline V CDR1 and CDR2: ENHRY, SYGVKD. CDR3 DNA: TGTGCCATCAACGGTCTCGGTCTTGGTGGCTACACCTTC. This gives the protein CAINGLGLGGYTF.

This clone has a handful of counts. The chain carries TRBV2 and TRBJ1-2; 10 bases are shared with TRBD1. The CDR3 totals 16 residues. Germline values: CDR1 SNHLY, CDR2 FYNNEI. The V segment lost 1 base and the J segment 8 bases; nucleotides outside the gene matches: 10. The CDR3 protein is CASSEGSRDRGRGYTF. The CDR3, as DNA: TGTGCCAGCAGTGAAGGAAGCCGGGACAGGGGCCGCGGCTACACCTTC.

This clone was seen a single time. This sequence joins TRBV19 and TRBJ2-7; 9 bases are shared with TRBD1. Germline CDR1 reads LNHDA; CDR2 reads SQIVND (reference sequence). The CDR3 sequence is 16 residues long. V dropped 3 bases and J dropped 6; count of bases not matched to a gene: 12. The CDR3 loop is CASSMGDRVGHGEQYF. The CDR3 bases are TGTGCCAGTAGTATGGGGGACAGGGTCGGCCACGGCGAGCAGTACTTC.

V usage is TRBV5-1 and J usage is TRBJ1-6; 9 nucleotides line up with TRBD1. The germline gives CDR1 SGHRS, CDR2 YFSETQ. The CDR3 length is 14 residues. V dropped 2 bases and J dropped 6; count of bases not matched to a gene: 0. The CDR3 sequence is CASSLQGANSPLHF. Written as DNA, the CDR3 is TGCGCCAGCAGCTTACAGGGGGCTAATTCACCCCTCCACTTT. The entire variable domain, with the rest obtained from reference TRBV5-1 and TRBJ1-6, is as follows: KAGVTQTPRYLIKTRGQQVTLSCSPISGHRSVSWYQQTPGQGLQFLFEYFSETQRNKGNFPGRFSGRQFSNSRSEMNVSTLELGDSALYLCASSLQGANSPLHFGNGTRLTVT.

This sequence joins TRBV4-2 and TRBJ1-1; D unresolved. V shed 1 base and J shed 6 bases, with 15 bases lying between them. Germline V gene sequence: CDR1 LGHNA, CDR2 YNFKEQ. CDR3 length: 15 residues. The CDR3 region is CASSQVPRGSAEAFF. In nucleotides, the CDR3 is TGTGCCAGCAGCCAAGTCCCCCGAGGGTCCGCTGAAGCTTTCTTT.